A single sample gave rise to the 32 T cell receptor beta chains below, sequenced in a study of blood T cells in healthy people across ages. Alongside a J-beta primer mix, a sample-barcoded 5' primer served in a second PCR lasting roughly 6 to 11 cycles. TCRdb ran MiXCR on the 5' RACE reads and lists one entry per CDR3 protein. The table has about 930,000 distinct CDR3 sequences, 25% to 35% seen once. These data also featured in a second study, about T cells of mothers and their children.

Sequences were obtained from blood. Receptor source: a woman aged 35 to 49 in good health.

The chain couples TRBV15 to TRBJ2-1; D remains ambiguous. CDR1 LNHNV and CDR2 YYDKDF come from the germline V gene (reference sequence). The V end lost 1 base, the J end lost 10 bases, and 14 bases lay between the germline ends. The CDR3 covers 14 residues. The CDR3 region is CATSRAGIGYEQFF. In nucleotides, the CDR3 is TGTGCCACCAGCAGAGCTGGGATCGGTTACGAGCAGTTCTTC.

Turning to this clonotype: Given a much more abundant clone one base away, this may be a read error. The V call is TRBV5-1, the J call TRBJ2-6; D tentatively reads TRBD1 or TRBD2 (5 bases each). The CDR3 runs to 17 residues. The germline CDR1 and CDR2 sequences are SGHRS and YFSETQ. V was pared by 1 base and J by 1 base, with 12 bases between. DNA of the CDR3: TGCGCCAGCAGCTTGCGGGCAGGGAGATCTGGGGCCAACGTCCTGACTTTC. The encoded protein is CASSLRAGRSGANVLTF.

Note on this clonotype: The junction does not match germline at one end; this may be a read error. The rearrangement uses TRBV12-3 or TRBV12-4 and TRBJ2-1; TRBD1 or TRBD2 may be the D gene (7 bases each). This CDR3 is 14 amino acids long. CDR3 residues: CACSAGGAGGEQFF. The CDR3 bases are TGTGCCTGCAGCGCAGGGGGGGCTGGGGGTGAGCAGTTCTTC.

This clonotype was picked up one time. One end of the junction is discordant with germline, which a read error may explain. V usage is TRBV19 and J usage is TRBJ2-3; possible D gene TRBD2, 5 bases. Germline V gene lookup returns CDR1 LNHDA and CDR2 SQIVND (reference sequence). The CDR3 is made up of 11 amino acids. CDR3 protein: CASSPGDMQYF. CDR3 nucleotide sequence: TGTGCCAGTAGCCCCGGGGATATGCAGTATTTT.

The table lists this clonotype with many counts. This CDR3 is CASREPYSSYNEQFF. In DNA form, the CDR3 reads TGTGCCAGCAGAGAACCATACAGTTCCTACAATGAGCAGTTCTTC. This sequence joins TRBV27 and TRBJ2-1; D not resolved. The germline CDR1 and CDR2 sequences are MNHEY and SMNVEV (reference sequence). Trimming removed 6 bases from V and 1 base from J, with 13 bases in between. This CDR3 contains 15 residues.

J is TRBJ1-1 and V is TRBV7-9, with TRBD1 identical over 8 bases. V was clipped by 4 bases and J by 3 bases; unmatched bases: 4. This CDR3 has 14 amino acids. The V gene's germline CDR1 is SEHNR and CDR2 FQNEAQ (reference sequence). CDR3 region: CASSSGQEHTEAFF. The CDR3 DNA is TGTGCCAGCAGCTCGGGACAGGAGCACACTGAAGCTTTCTTT.

This clonotype came up many times. The V and J genes are TRBV7-8 and TRBJ2-6; TRBD1 matches at 9 bases. Trimming removed 0 bases from V and 2 bases from J; junction bases left unmatched: 8. Germline CDR1 reads SGHVS; CDR2 reads FQNEAQ. This CDR3 spans 19 amino acids. The CDR3 region has the DNA TGTGCCAGCAGCTTAGCGAGGGGGGACAGGGTCCCTGGGGCCAACGTCCTGACTTTC. This gives the protein CASSLARGDRVPGANVLTF. The variable domain in full, with the rest retrieved from reference TRBV7-8 and TRBJ2-6, is GAGVSQSPRYKVAKRGQDVALRCDPISGHVSLFWYQQALGQGPEFLTYFQNEAQLDKSGLPSDRFFAERPEGSVSTLKIQRTQQEDSAVYLCASSLARGDRVPGANVLTFGAGSRLTVL.

The CDR3 loop is CASSPGNDGHSYEQYF. The CDR3 DNA reads TGTGCCAGCAGCCCAGGTAACGACGGGCACTCCTACGAGCAGTACTTC. The rearrangement joins TRBV3-1 to TRBJ2-7; D call uncertain. Trimming took off 4 bases at V and 0 bases at J, with 16 bases between the two ends. This CDR3 has 16 amino acids. Germline assignment: CDR1 LGHDT and CDR2 YNNKEL (reference sequence).

This clonotype has a handful of counts. This chain uses TRBV6-6 with TRBJ2-1; 9 bases map to TRBD2. Germline assignment: CDR1 MNHNY and CDR2 SVGAGI (reference sequence). V gave up 9 bases and J gave up 14 bases; unmatched junction bases: 8. The CDR3 is 11 amino acids. The CDR3 region has the DNA TGTGCCAGTGACGCGGGGGGGCGTGAGTTCTTC. Translating gives CASDAGGREFF.

J is TRBJ2-7 and V is TRBV6-1, with unresolved D. Germline CDR1 MNHNS, CDR2 SASEGT. V was cut by 4 bases and J by 12 bases, with 19 bases left in between. The CDR3 spans 13 residues. This CDR3 is CASSAEIQETLYF. The CDR3 DNA follows: TGTGCCAGCAGTGCCGAAATACAAGAGACCCTGTACTTC.

The V gene is TRBV20-1, the J gene TRBJ1-2; TRBD1 aligns across 10 bases. CDR3 length: 14 amino acids. V shed 3 bases and J 3 bases; nucleotides not matched to a gene: 4. Looked up from germline, CDR1 is DFQATT and CDR2 is SNEGSKA (reference sequence). The CDR3: CSASGQGGYYGYTF. CDR3 sequence (DNA): TGCAGTGCTAGCGGACAGGGGGGATACTATGGCTACACCTTC.

This chain uses TRBV4-3 with TRBJ2-3; D remains ambiguous. This CDR3 is built from 17 residues. V was cut by 1 base and J by 3 bases, with 17 bases left in between. Germline CDR1 is LGHNA and CDR2 is YSLEER. The CDR3 protein is CASSQAIPGHGTDTQYF. The CDR3 DNA reads TGCGCCAGCAGCCAAGCGATACCGGGCCACGGGACAGATACGCAGTATTTT.

This clonotype turned up a few times. The V and J genes are TRBV6-1 and TRBJ2-7; D may be TRBD2 (7 bases). This CDR3 region has 18 residues. Germline values: CDR1 MNHNS, CDR2 SASEGT. Trimming cost V 6 bases and J 2 bases, with 26 bases left between them. The CDR3 region is CASRPGVRDGGAPYEQYF. CDR3 coding DNA: TGTGCCAGCAGACCTGGGGTCCGGGATGGGGGGGCCCCCTACGAGCAGTACTTC.

The rearrangement uses TRBV21-1 and TRBJ2-3; TRBD1 is taken as the D call from the table, unchecked against the DNA. TRBV21-1 is a pseudogene. The CDR3 has 15 amino acids. The CDR3 DNA follows: TGTGCCAGCAGATTTGCGGGACCGATCACAGATACGCAGTATTTT. It is translated as CASRFAGPITDTQYF.

The V and J genes are TRBV5-1 and TRBJ1-4; maybe TRBD1 (5 bases). Per germline, CDR1 SGHRS and CDR2 YFSETQ. This CDR3 has 17 amino acids. Trimming left V 3 bases short and J 3 bases short, with 18 bases between. Here the CDR3 reads CASSSGTRPLPNEKLFF. The DNA of the CDR3 is TGCGCCAGCAGCTCCGGGACGCGGCCTCTGCCTAATGAAAAACTGTTTTTT.

This clonotype was counted many times. A single base separates this from a much larger clone, so it may be a read error. The chain has TRBV12-3 or TRBV12-4 and TRBJ2-5; TRBD2 agrees at 7 bases. V lost 7 bases and J lost 4; bases outside the gene matches: 3. This CDR3 spans 12 amino acids. This chain's CDR3 is CASTTSRETQYF. CDR3 DNA: TGTGCCAGCACGACTAGCCGAGAGACCCAGTACTTC.

This clonotype showed up just a few times. V is TRBV6-4 and J is TRBJ2-2; D is uncertain. Per germline, CDR1 MRHNA and CDR2 SNTAGT. V was pared by 5 bases and J by 6 bases, with 7 bases between. CDR3 length equals 12 residues. The CDR3: CASSPSPGELFF. DNA of the CDR3: TGTGCCAGCAGTCCCTCCCCCGGGGAGCTGTTTTTT.

This rearrangement joins TRBV10-3 to TRBJ2-3, with TRBD2 identical over 8 bases. CDR3 length: 14 residues. Per the germline V gene, CDR1 is ENHRY and CDR2 is SYGVKD. V was clipped by 10 bases and J by 5 bases; unmatched bases: 11. The CDR3 is CATSVPGLGDTQYF. In nucleotides, the CDR3 is TGTGCCACGTCAGTCCCGGGACTAGGAGATACGCAGTATTTT.

V usage is TRBV30 and J usage is TRBJ1-5; D ambiguous. Germline lookup yields CDR1 GTSNPN and CDR2 SVGIG (reference sequence). V lost 5 bases and J 0 bases, leaving 8 bases between the germline ends. The CDR3 has 13 amino acids. The CDR3 loop is CAWGPDSNQPQHF. The DNA for the CDR3 is TGTGCCTGGGGGCCAGATAGCAATCAGCCCCAGCATTTT. Looking up the rest from reference TRBV30 and TRBJ1-5 gives the full variable domain: SQTIHQWPATLVQPVGSPLSLECTVEGTSNPNLYWYRQAAGRGLQLLFYSVGIGQISSEVPQNLSASRPQDRQFILSSKKLLLSDSGFYLCAWGPDSNQPQHFGDGTRLSIL.

V usage is TRBV9 and J usage is TRBJ1-1; D remains unclear. The germline CDR1 and CDR2 sequences are SGDLS and YYNGEE. V lost 4 bases and J lost 1, with 11 bases in between. The CDR3 is 14 amino acids. The CDR3 loop is CASSSRQANTEAFF. CDR3 DNA: TGTGCCAGCAGCTCGCGCCAGGCGAACACTGAAGCTTTCTTT.

The rearrangement joins TRBV12-3 or TRBV12-4 to TRBJ1-4; 8 bases match TRBD1. The V and J ends lost 3 bases and 7 bases, in that order; junction bases with no gene match: 7. CDR3 length: 15 residues. The CDR3 sequence: CASSFTGTGTEKLFF. In DNA, the CDR3 is TGTGCCAGCAGTTTTACCGGGACAGGCACTGAAAAACTGTTTTTT.

The chain links TRBV27 to TRBJ1-4, with D unresolved. CDR3 length: 17 residues. V was shortened by 3 bases and J by 4 bases, with 18 bases between the two germline ends. Germline V gives CDR1 MNHEY, CDR2 SMNVEV (reference sequence). For the CDR3, the DNA is TGTGCCAGCAGTTTGAGGTCCCCGACAAGGGTTAATGAAAAACTGTTTTTT. Translated: CASSLRSPTRVNEKLFF.

This clonotype was detected ten times or more. The chain is built from TRBV5-6 and TRBJ2-7; D might be TRBD1 or TRBD2, each matching 5 bases. The germline V gene has CDR1 SGHDT and CDR2 YYEEEE. V lost 4 bases to trimming and J lost 3 bases, with 14 bases between them. The length of the CDR3 is 14 residues. CDR3 in DNA: TGTGCCAGCAGCCGGGGCACCCCCGACTACGAGCAGTACTTC. This sequence encodes CASSRGTPDYEQYF.

V and J are TRBV15 and TRBJ2-1, with 8 bases matching TRBD2. The V gene end was trimmed by 2 bases and the J gene end by 2 bases; junction bases not matched to a gene: 5. Looked up from germline, CDR1 is LNHNV and CDR2 is YYDKDF (reference sequence). The CDR3 extends over 16 amino acids. CDR3 in DNA: TGTGCCACCAGCAGATGGGAGCGGGGGACCTACAATGAGCAGTTCTTC. This gives the protein CATSRWERGTYNEQFF.

Concerning this clonotype: The junction differs from germline at one of its ends, possibly a read error. V gene TRBV20-1 combines with J gene TRBJ2-2; D unresolved. The germline gives CDR1 DFQATT, CDR2 SNEGSKA (reference sequence). CDR3 size: 13 residues. CDR3 DNA: TGCAGGGCTAGTCTGGAACACACCGGGGAGCTGTTTTTT. Amino acids: CRASLEHTGELFF.

This clonotype was detected many times. The gene calls are TRBV12-3 or TRBV12-4 and TRBJ2-1; unclear D gene. CDR3 size: 16 residues. V was trimmed by 3 bases and J by 0 bases, leaving 12 bases between them. The CDR3 protein is CASSFDASVSYNEQFF. The DNA for the CDR3 is TGTGCCAGCAGTTTTGATGCGTCAGTCTCCTACAATGAGCAGTTCTTC.

The table lists this clonotype with a few counts. The chain joins TRBV7-9 to TRBJ1-2, with 10 bases aligning to TRBD1. The germline CDR1 and CDR2 sequences are SEHNR and FQNEAQ (reference sequence). V lost 5 bases and J lost 8; bases outside the gene matches: 8. This CDR3 has 14 amino acids. The CDR3 nucleotides are TGTGCCAGCAGCCCCCGACAGGGGGCACTGGGCTACACCTTC. Translating gives CASSPRQGALGYTF. Full variable domain (missing parts from reference TRBV7-9 and TRBJ1-2): DTGVSQNPRHKITKRGQNVTFRCDPISEHNRLYWYRQTLGQGPEFLTYFQNEAQLEKSRLLSDRFSAERPKGSFSTLEIQRTEQGDSAMYLCASSPRQGALGYTFGSGTRLTVV.

There are many counts of this clonotype. The chain is built from TRBV4-3 and TRBJ1-2; 8 nucleotides line up with TRBD1. Per germline, CDR1 LGHNA and CDR2 YSLEER. The CDR3 runs to 15 residues. Unmatched junction bases numbered 3, after V lost 0 bases and J lost 3 bases. The CDR3 sequence: CASSQDIRGHYGYTF. The CDR3 coding sequence is TGCGCCAGCAGCCAAGATATCAGGGGGCACTATGGCTACACCTTC.

This clonotype came up many times. This chain connects TRBV4-3 to TRBJ2-4; D gene ambiguous. Per germline, CDR1 LGHNA and CDR2 YSLEER. This CDR3 spans 14 amino acids. Trimming took 0 bases from V and 11 from J, leaving 14 bases between them. CDR3 protein: CASSQDLLISFQYF. In DNA form, the CDR3 reads TGCGCCAGCAGCCAAGATTTGCTAATTTCCTTTCAGTACTTC.

This clonotype appeared a few times. The chain employs TRBV12-3 or TRBV12-4 and TRBJ2-3; tentative D call: TRBD2 (5 bases). CDR3 length: 15 residues. Trimming shortened V by 3 bases and J by 2 bases, and 12 bases separated the two germline ends. The CDR3 DNA sequence: TGTGCCAGCAGTTTGACCGACGGGAACACAGATACGCAGTATTTT. Translation gives CASSLTDGNTDTQYF.

The table lists this clonotype with a few counts. V usage is TRBV12-3 or TRBV12-4 and J usage is TRBJ1-1, with D possibly being TRBD1 (5 bases). Trimming took off 5 bases at V and 5 bases at J, with 18 bases between the two ends. This CDR3 is 15 amino acids long. Here the CDR3 reads CASSPTGTGPTEAFF. CDR3 nucleotides: TGTGCCAGCAGTCCCACGGGAACAGGACCTACTGAAGCTTTCTTT.

The chain recombines TRBV28 with TRBJ1-2; D unclear. CDR1 and CDR2 (germline): MDHEN, SYDVKM. This CDR3 comprises 14 residues. V was cut by 4 bases and J by 3 bases, with 12 bases left in between. CDR3 region: CASSSGDRDYGYTF. DNA for the CDR3: TGTGCCAGCAGTTCCGGGGATAGAGACTATGGCTACACCTTC.